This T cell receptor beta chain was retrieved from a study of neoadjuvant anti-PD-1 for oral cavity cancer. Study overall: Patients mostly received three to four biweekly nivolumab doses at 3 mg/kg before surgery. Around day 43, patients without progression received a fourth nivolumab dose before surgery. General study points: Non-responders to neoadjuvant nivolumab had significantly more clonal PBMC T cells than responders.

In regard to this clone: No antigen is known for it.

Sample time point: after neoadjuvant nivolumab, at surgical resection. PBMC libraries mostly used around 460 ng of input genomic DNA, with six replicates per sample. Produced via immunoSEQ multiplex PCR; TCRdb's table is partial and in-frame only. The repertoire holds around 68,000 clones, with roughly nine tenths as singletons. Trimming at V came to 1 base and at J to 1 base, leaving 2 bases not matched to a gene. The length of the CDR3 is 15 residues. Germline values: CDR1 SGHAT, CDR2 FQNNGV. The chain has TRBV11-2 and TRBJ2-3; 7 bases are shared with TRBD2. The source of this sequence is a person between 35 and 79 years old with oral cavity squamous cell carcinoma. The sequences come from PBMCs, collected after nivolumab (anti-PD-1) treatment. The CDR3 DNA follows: TGTGCCAGCAGCTTAGGGGGGGGTCGCACAGATACGCAGTATTTT. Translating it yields CASSLGGGRTDTQYF.